The present T cell receptor beta chain was sequenced within a study of CD8 T cells in Susac syndrome. RNA, at about 0.45 to 1 ug, was reverse transcribed with random hexamers. Amplification of the TCR beta CDR3 was carried out by immunoSEQ multiplex PCR, which spanned a total of 54 Vbeta and 13 Jbeta segments. MiXCR was run by TCRdb on the immunoSEQ multiplex PCR reads, yielding one entry per CDR3 protein. Altogether hundreds of thousands of distinct CDR3 sequences are present, around 85% being singletons, with the ten largest covering approximately 0.11%. High-throughput TCR beta sequencing covered peripheral CD8+ and CD4+ T cells. The V gene's germline CDR1 is SGHDN and CDR2 FVKESK. The V end was cut by 3 bases, the J end by 4 bases, with 13 bases between. The CDR3 consists of 14 residues.

The sample consisted of CD8+ T cells from PBMCs. This sequence was found in a human donor with multiple sclerosis. The V call is TRBV14, the J call TRBJ2-7; D remains unclear. The CDR3, as DNA: TGTGCCAGCAGCCAGCTAGGAAACCTTTACGAGCAGTACTTC. Translation: CASSQLGNLYEQYF.